This TCR beta chain emerged from a study of shared clonotypes between healthy human individuals. Findings and limits, study-wide: Naive CD4 clonotype sharing across several donors was 4.5% to 6%. Rarefaction revealed incomplete sorted-subset sequencing despite large depth. Among donors, the sharing of clonotypes was expected to be influenced by sequencing depth.

Profiled with immunoSEQ multiplex PCR; TCRdb holds only in-frame clones, not every one. Of around 350,000 clones listed, about 73% were seen once; the top ten hold more than 9%. With 2 bases removed from V and 8 bases from J, the gap between germline ends came to 10 bases. This CDR3 region has 13 residues. CDR1 is SGHNT, CDR2 YYREEE, per germline (reference sequence). About this clone: Its specificity is not known.

The clonotype originates from a man aged 25-45 years in good health. The chain recombines TRBV5-4 with TRBJ1-4; D uncertain. What was sequenced was memory CD4+ T cells sorted from blood. Noted subset: CD45RA-negative fraction. The CDR3 sequence: CASSFDGSEKLFF. Here the CDR3 DNA reads TGTGCCAGCAGCTTTGACGGGTCCGAAAAACTGTTTTTT.